This T cell receptor (beta chain) emerged from a study of identical twins. Findings and caveats of the study: Twins' surplus sharing was weaker for beta out-of-frame sequences.

Comment on this clonotype: Its matching antigen is unknown.

V was clipped by 6 bases and J by 4 bases, with 12 bases between them. Germline V gene sequence: CDR1 MNHNS, CDR2 SASEGT. The CDR3 is made up of 14 amino acids. TCRdb fed the 5' RACE reads into MiXCR, producing one record per CDR3 protein. The top ten clones hold 2.5% to 3.5% of a sample with a few hundred thousand distinct CDR3 sequences, around 9.6% of them seen once. This same sample was also taken into another study, of yellow fever vaccine responses in identical twins.

The TCR was taken from a woman aged 18 to 35 in good health. The sequenced sample was PBMCs. The rearrangement uses TRBV6-1 and TRBJ1-4; unclear D gene. CDR3 amino acids: CASRELQRNEKLFF. For the CDR3, the DNA is TGTGCCAGCAGGGAACTACAGCGTAATGAAAAACTGTTTTTT.